These T cell receptor beta chains were read from a single sample in a study of vaccination and CD4 T cells after COVID-19. No antigen has been assigned to these receptors. In TCRdb, the PCR reads were re-called with MiXCR into one record per CDR3 protein. The sample yields 14,000 to 15,000 distinct CDR3 sequences, around 46% seen once. The source material was CD4+ T cells from blood, cultured in vitro. The receptor set was obtained from a human donor who had recovered from COVID-19. The CDR3 runs from the conserved cysteine through the conserved F or W. A D gene is named only where the DNA matches it firmly. Rows give clone size only sometimes, using once, few, many, or a class for an expanded clone.

D: NA
size: NA
J: TRBJ2-2
V: TRBV19
CDR3: CASTVSQGNTGELFF
DNA: TGTGCCAGTACCGTCAGTCAGGGAAACACCGGGGAGCTGTTTTTT

D: NA
size: few
J: TRBJ2-7
V: TRBV6-2/TRBV6-3
CDR3: CASTLLGGRDYEQYF
DNA: TGTGCCAGCACCCTCTTAGGGGGGAGGGACTACGAGCAGTACTTC

D: NA
size: few
J: TRBJ2-1
V: TRBV2
CDR3: CASSLETGAEQFF
DNA: TGTGCCAGCAGCCTTGAAACAGGCGCCGAGCAGTTCTTC

D: NA
size: NA
J: TRBJ2-3
V: TRBV30
CDR3: CAWSPTSDTQYF
DNA: TGTGCCTGGAGTCCCACTAGTGATACGCAGTATTTT

D: NA
size: NA
J: TRBJ2-5
V: TRBV6-1
CDR3: CASILDGTQYF
DNA: TGTGCCAGCATCCTGGATGGGACCCAGTACTTC

D: NA
size: NA
J: TRBJ1-4
V: TRBV24-1
CDR3: CATSSAGGPGEKLFF
DNA: TGTGCCACCAGCTCCGCGGGGGGGCCTGGTGAAAAACTGTTTTTT

D: NA
size: few
J: TRBJ1-6
V: TRBV6-5
CDR3: CASRYMDSPLHF
DNA: TGTGCCAGCAGGTACATGGATTCACCCCTCCACTTT

D: NA
size: few
J: TRBJ2-1
V: TRBV2
CDR3: CASSLTGYEQFF
DNA: TGTGCCAGCTCGCTTACCGGGTATGAGCAGTTCTTC

D: TRBD2
size: few
J: TRBJ2-3
V: TRBV20-1
CDR3: CSARPSGRSTDTQYF
DNA: TGCAGTGCTAGACCTAGCGGGAGGTCCACAGATACGCAGTATTTT

D: NA
size: NA
J: TRBJ2-5
V: TRBV7-2
CDR3: CASSLGRQETQYF
DNA: TGTGCCAGCAGCTTAGGGAGACAAGAGACCCAGTACTTC

D: NA
size: NA
J: TRBJ1-1
V: TRBV12-3/TRBV12-4
CDR3: CASLLGLNTEAFF
DNA: TGTGCCAGTCTCTTGGGTCTGAACACTGAAGCTTTCTTT

D: TRBD2
size: NA
J: TRBJ2-3
V: TRBV20-1
CDR3: CSARDDLAGGADTQYF
DNA: TGCAGTGCTAGAGACGATCTAGCGGGAGGGGCAGATACGCAGTATTTT

D: NA
size: NA
J: TRBJ2-7
V: TRBV4-3
CDR3: CASSPGWAVPYEQYF
DNA: TGCGCCAGCAGCCCTGGATGGGCCGTACCCTACGAGCAGTACTTC

D: NA
size: NA
J: TRBJ2-6
V: TRBV28
CDR3: CASSLRGSGANVLTF
DNA: TGTGCCAGCAGTTTGCGAGGATCTGGGGCCAACGTCCTGACTTTC

D: TRBD1
size: NA
J: TRBJ1-1
V: TRBV11-3
CDR3: CASSLAGTENTEAFF
DNA: TGTGCCAGCAGCTTAGCCGGGACAGAGAACACTGAAGCTTTCTTT

D: TRBD1
size: NA
J: TRBJ1-3
V: TRBV11-3
CDR3: CASSLDGTGGGNTIYF
DNA: TGTGCCAGCAGCTTAGACGGGACAGGCGGTGGAAACACCATATATTTT

D: NA
size: NA
J: TRBJ1-1
V: TRBV12-3/TRBV12-4
CDR3: CASTLAQLPFF
DNA: TGTGCCAGCACCCTAGCACAGTTGCCTTTCTTT

D: TRBD2
size: once
J: TRBJ2-1
V: TRBV7-3
CDR3: CASSLAGLASYNEQFF
DNA: TGTGCCAGCAGCTTAGCCGGACTAGCTTCCTACAATGAGCAGTTCTTC

D: NA
size: NA
J: TRBJ1-5
V: TRBV12-3/TRBV12-4
CDR3: CASSTVGPGGYQPQHF
DNA: TGTGCCAGCAGTACCGTGGGGCCGGGGGGGTATCAGCCCCAGCATTTT

D: NA
size: few
J: TRBJ1-1
V: TRBV2
CDR3: CATSLGGSEAFF
DNA: TGTGCCACCTCCCTGGGTGGGTCTGAAGCTTTCTTT

D: NA
size: once
J: TRBJ2-5
V: TRBV2
CDR3: CASSGDYTETQYF
DNA: TGTGCCAGCAGCGGCGACTACACAGAGACCCAGTACTTC

D: NA
size: NA
J: TRBJ1-1
V: TRBV21-1
CDR3: CASSKWTTRKGATEAFF
DNA: TGTGCCAGCAGCAAATGGACGACTCGAAAAGGGGCCACTGAAGCCTTCTTT

D: TRBD1
size: NA
J: TRBJ2-6
V: TRBV4-3
CDR3: CASSQVPSGTGGSGANVLTF
DNA: TGCGCCAGCAGCCAAGTACCGTCCGGGACAGGGGGCTCTGGGGCCAACGTCCTGACTTTC

D: TRBD1
size: few
J: TRBJ1-4
V: TRBV20-1
CDR3: CSAKPQGGTNEKLFF
DNA: TGCAGTGCTAAACCACAGGGGGGGACTAATGAAAAACTGTTTTTT

D: TRBD2
size: NA
J: TRBJ2-7
V: TRBV12-3/TRBV12-4
CDR3: CASSIRTSAYYEQYF
DNA: TGTGCCAGCAGTATCCGGACTAGCGCCTATTACGAGCAGTACTTC

D: NA
size: few
J: TRBJ2-7
V: TRBV7-2
CDR3: CASSFNTGPFSYEQYF
DNA: TGTGCCAGCAGCTTTAATACAGGTCCTTTCTCCTACGAGCAGTACTTC

D: NA
size: once
J: TRBJ1-5
V: TRBV4-3
CDR3: CASSQMRGGEQPQHF
DNA: TGCGCCAGCAGCCAAATGCGGGGGGGCGAGCAGCCCCAGCATTTT

D: TRBD1
size: NA
J: TRBJ2-7
V: TRBV19
CDR3: CASRTGGDEQYF
DNA: TGTGCCTCCAGGACAGGCGGTGACGAGCAGTACTTC

D: NA
size: few
J: TRBJ2-1
V: TRBV27
CDR3: CASSGLLSSYNEQFF
DNA: TGTGCCAGCAGTGGACTCTTAAGCTCCTACAATGAGCAGTTCTTC

D: NA
size: few
J: TRBJ2-7
V: TRBV7-2
CDR3: CASSLAPSRGYEQYF
DNA: TGTGCCAGCAGCTTAGCGCCCAGCCGCGGCTACGAGCAGTACTTC

D: NA
size: NA
J: TRBJ2-6
V: TRBV7-2
CDR3: CASSLGFGRSPGANVLTF
DNA: TGTGCCAGCAGCTTAGGTTTTGGGCGGTCTCCAGGGGCCAACGTCCTGACTTTC

D: TRBD2
size: NA
J: TRBJ2-7
V: TRBV25-1
CDR3: CASSDPGLAGVGQYF
DNA: TGTGCCAGCAGTGACCCGGGACTAGCGGGAGTTGGGCAGTACTTC

D: NA
size: few
J: TRBJ1-1
V: TRBV19
CDR3: CASSILSGGEAFF
DNA: TGTGCCAGTAGTATCTTGTCGGGAGGTGAAGCTTTCTTT

D: NA
size: NA
J: TRBJ2-3
V: TRBV2
CDR3: CASRARPGAVDTQYF
DNA: TGTGCCAGCAGGGCCCGCCCGGGCGCCGTGGATACGCAGTATTTT

D: NA
size: NA
J: TRBJ2-7
V: TRBV29-1
CDR3: CSVGGVGEQYF
DNA: TGCAGCGTTGGAGGGGTGGGGGAGCAGTACTTC

D: TRBD2
size: NA
J: TRBJ2-7
V: TRBV11-3
CDR3: CASSRGGSSGRYEQYF
DNA: TGTGCCAGCAGCCGCGGGGGGTCTAGCGGGCGCTACGAGCAGTACTTC

D: NA
size: NA
J: TRBJ2-3
V: TRBV7-8
CDR3: CASTRSTGTDTQYF
DNA: TGTGCCAGCACCCGGTCGACAGGCACAGATACGCAGTATTTT

D: NA
size: NA
J: TRBJ1-5
V: TRBV28
CDR3: CASSFGAEGNQPQHF
DNA: TGTGCCAGCAGTTTCGGGGCTGAGGGCAATCAGCCCCAGCATTTT

D: TRBD1
size: few
J: TRBJ1-5
V: TRBV20-1
CDR3: CSAITGGVFQPQHF
DNA: TGCAGTGCTATTACAGGGGGCGTCTTTCAGCCCCAGCATTTT

D: TRBD2
size: few
J: TRBJ2-5
V: TRBV6-1
CDR3: CASSRTSGGARETQYF
DNA: TGTGCCAGCAGTCGTACTAGCGGGGGGGCCCGAGAGACCCAGTACTTC

D: NA
size: NA
J: TRBJ1-6
V: TRBV7-9
CDR3: CASSLVADNNSPLHF
DNA: TGTGCCAGCAGCTTAGTAGCGGATAATAATTCACCCCTCCACTTT

D: NA
size: few
J: TRBJ2-5
V: TRBV20-1
CDR3: CSARGQAGAPTQYF
DNA: TGCAGTGCTAGAGGCCAGGCGGGGGCCCCGACCCAGTACTTC

D: TRBD1
size: NA
J: TRBJ1-5
V: TRBV19
CDR3: CASSIGTGKYQPQHF
DNA: TGTGCCAGTAGTATCGGGACAGGGAAATATCAGCCCCAGCATTTT

D: NA
size: few
J: TRBJ1-3
V: TRBV15
CDR3: CATSRDHGGQGNTIYF
DNA: TGTGCCACCAGCAGAGATCATGGGGGGCAAGGAAACACCATATATTTT

D: TRBD1
size: NA
J: TRBJ1-2
V: TRBV20-1
CDR3: CSASETGVSGGYTF
DNA: TGCAGTGCTAGCGAGACAGGGGTTTCGGGTGGCTACACCTTC

D: NA
size: once
J: TRBJ2-5
V: TRBV11-3
CDR3: CASSSEGFQETQYF
DNA: TGTGCCAGCAGCTCCGAGGGCTTTCAAGAGACCCAGTACTTC

D: NA
size: NA
J: TRBJ1-6
V: TRBV20-1
CDR3: CSARGELGNSPLHF
DNA: TGCAGTGCTAGAGGGGAACTGGGAAATTCACCCCTCCACTTT

D: NA
size: medium-sized
J: TRBJ1-2
V: TRBV6-1
CDR3: CASLTKAGSPYGYTF
DNA: TGTGCCAGCCTTACGAAGGCAGGTTCCCCTTATGGCTACACCTTC

D: NA
size: NA
J: TRBJ2-7
V: TRBV20-1
CDR3: CSAYGTTKEQYF
DNA: TGCAGTGCTTACGGGACAACGAAGGAGCAGTACTTC

D: NA
size: NA
J: TRBJ2-5
V: TRBV11-3
CDR3: CASSPRSDPQETQYF
DNA: TGTGCCAGCAGCCCACGTTCGGATCCCCAAGAGACCCAGTACTTC

D: NA
size: few
J: TRBJ1-1
V: TRBV27
CDR3: CASSLLAGVDTEAFF
DNA: TGTGCCAGCAGTTTATTGGCAGGAGTGGACACTGAAGCTTTCTTT

D: TRBD1
size: NA
J: TRBJ1-2
V: TRBV12-3/TRBV12-4
CDR3: CASSSGTAYGYTF
DNA: TGTGCCAGCAGTTCCGGGACAGCCTATGGCTACACCTTC

D: NA
size: few
J: TRBJ2-5
V: TRBV7-9
CDR3: CASSLASVGLETQYF
DNA: TGTGCCAGCAGCTTAGCCTCGGTAGGGTTGGAGACCCAGTACTTC

D: TRBD1
size: NA
J: TRBJ2-1
V: TRBV6-1
CDR3: CASSRDRGVINEQFF
DNA: TGTGCCAGCAGTCGGGACAGGGGGGTCATCAATGAGCAGTTCTTC

D: NA
size: NA
J: TRBJ2-5
V: TRBV24-1
CDR3: CATSDGSGVTQYF
DNA: TGTGCCACCAGTGATGGGAGTGGGGTGACCCAGTACTTC